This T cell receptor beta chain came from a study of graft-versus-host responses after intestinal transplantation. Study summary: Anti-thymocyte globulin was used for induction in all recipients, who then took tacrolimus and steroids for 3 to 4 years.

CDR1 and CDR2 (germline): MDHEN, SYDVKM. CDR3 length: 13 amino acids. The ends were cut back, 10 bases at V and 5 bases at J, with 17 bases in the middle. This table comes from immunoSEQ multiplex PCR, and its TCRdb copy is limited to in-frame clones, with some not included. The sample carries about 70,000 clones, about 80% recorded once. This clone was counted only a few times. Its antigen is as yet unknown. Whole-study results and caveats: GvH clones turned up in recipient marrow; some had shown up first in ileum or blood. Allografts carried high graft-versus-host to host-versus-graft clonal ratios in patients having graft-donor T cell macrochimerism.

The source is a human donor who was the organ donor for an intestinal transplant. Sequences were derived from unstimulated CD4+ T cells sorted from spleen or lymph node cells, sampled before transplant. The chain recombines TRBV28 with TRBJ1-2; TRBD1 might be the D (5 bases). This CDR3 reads CATLGGGGYGYTF. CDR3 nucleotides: TGTGCCACCCTCGGGGGGGGAGGGTATGGCTACACCTTC.